The present T cell receptor beta chain was sequenced within a study of identical twins. Study-level points and caveats: Out-of-frame alpha sequences that twins shared showed excess low generation probability.

Germline V gene lookup returns CDR1 LGHNA and CDR2 YNFKEQ. V dropped 0 bases and J dropped 6 bases, with 13 bases sitting between them. There are 15 residues in the CDR3. TCRdb re-analysed the 5' RACE reads in MiXCR, keeping a single row per CDR3 protein. In the table there are roughly 720,000 distinct CDR3 sequences, 15% to 20% of which are singletons. This clonotype was observed a few times. Its antigen is not known. These data also formed part of another study, on T cells expressing NK-cell markers. Turning to that study: Restriction of the sorted population to alpha-beta TCR T cells was achieved in several experiments with an anti-gamma-delta TCR antibody.

V is TRBV4-2 and J is TRBJ2-3; D may be TRBD2 (5 bases). This TCR came from a woman aged 18-29 years in good health. Sequenced input: PBMCs. Written as DNA, the CDR3 is TGTGCCAGCAGCCAAGATCGGGGTAGCCGCGATACGCAGTATTTT. Residues: CASSQDRGSRDTQYF.